The clone carrying this T cell receptor (beta chain) showed up just once. Its target is not known. Time point reported: 2015-2016 season, pre-vaccination. CDR3 length equals 16 residues. Germline values: CDR1 SGHDN, CDR2 FVKESK. V lost 4 bases to trimming and J lost 3 bases, with 18 bases between them. This entry is derived from a study of follicular helper T cells after annual influenza vaccination. Findings and caveats of the study: Day 7 ICOS+CD38+ clones were most often found later in ICOS-CD38- cTfh cells.

Here immunoSEQ multiplex PCR was the method, and the copy in TCRdb shows in-frame clones only, minus some. This table holds about 14,000 clones, approximately 84% found once. The gene calls are TRBV14 and TRBJ2-5; no clear D. The input for sequencing was CXCR5- memory CD4+ T cells sorted from blood, taken on the day of influenza vaccination. The receptor's source is an adult who received the influenza vaccine. The CDR3 DNA is TGTGCCAGCAGCCTAGATCGAGGAATCAGGAAAGAGACCCAGTACTTC. This sequence encodes CASSLDRGIRKETQYF.